Listed below are T cell receptor beta chains from one sample, sequenced in a study of OX40 agonist ivuxolimab in advanced cancers. Clones were sequenced by immunoSEQ multiplex PCR, and TCRdb holds only the in-frame ones, with some missing. The table lists roughly 62,000 clones, 85% of them singletons. The sample in question was CD4+ or CD8+ T cells sorted from blood, obtained in a trial of the OX40 agonist ivuxolimab. Every receptor here comes from an adult with an advanced solid tumor such as melanoma, head and neck, liver or kidney cancer. Each CDR3 is given with its conserved first and last residue. The D gene is left open where the match is weak. Rows give clone size only sometimes, using once, few, many, or a class for an expanded clone.

DNA: TGTGCTAGCAGCCCTTTAGCGGGGGGGCTGGGAGATACGCAGTATTTT
CDR3: CASSPLAGGLGDTQYF
V: TRBV7-7
size: -
J: TRBJ2-3
D: TRBD2

DNA: TGTGCCAGCAGCTCGGGACAGACCCACACTGAAGCTTTCTTT
CDR3: CASSSGQTHTEAFF
V: TRBV9
size: few
J: TRBJ1-1
D: TRBD1

DNA: TGTGCCAGCTCACCAATCCCACAGGGGACGAACCAAGAGACCCAGTACTTC
CDR3: CASSPIPQGTNQETQYF
V: TRBV18
size: -
J: TRBJ2-5
D: TRBD1

DNA: TGTGCCAGCAGCTCCTCCCTAGCGGAGATGTACAATGAGCAGTTCTTC
CDR3: CASSSSLAEMYNEQFF
V: TRBV7-9
size: -
J: TRBJ2-1
D: TRBD2

DNA: TGTGCCAGCTCACGAGGGACAGGTTCAACCTACGAGCAGTACTTC
CDR3: CASSRGTGSTYEQYF
V: TRBV18
size: -
J: TRBJ2-7
D: TRBD1

DNA: TGCGCCAGCAGCCCGAACTTAGGGACAGCCGTCCATGGCTACACCTTC
CDR3: CASSPNLGTAVHGYTF
V: TRBV5-1
size: -
J: TRBJ1-2
D: TRBD1

DNA: TGTGCCAGCAGTTCCCTCAGGGAGAACACTGAAGCTTTCTTT
CDR3: CASSSLRENTEAFF
V: TRBV28
size: -
J: TRBJ1-1
D: -

DNA: TGTGCCAGCAGCTTAGTCGGCGGCACAGATACGCAGTATTTT
CDR3: CASSLVGGTDTQYF
V: TRBV11-2
size: -
J: TRBJ2-3
D: -

DNA: TGTGCCAGCAGCTTAGACGAGCAGTACTTC
CDR3: CASSLDEQYF
V: TRBV11-2
size: -
J: TRBJ2-7
D: -

DNA: TGTGCCAGCAGCTTAGGACGTGGCAGGGGGCATGGGGAGACCCAGTACTTC
CDR3: CASSLGRGRGHGETQYF
V: TRBV7-2
size: -
J: TRBJ2-5
D: TRBD1

DNA: TGTGCCAGCAGTGCAGTCCCAAGCAATCAGCCCCAGCATTTT
CDR3: CASSAVPSNQPQHF
V: TRBV6-1
size: -
J: TRBJ1-5
D: -

DNA: TGCGCCAGCAGCTTGGTGGGTCTGGGGGATACGCAGTATTTT
CDR3: CASSLVGLGDTQYF
V: TRBV5-1
size: -
J: TRBJ2-3
D: -

DNA: TGTGCCAGCAGCTTGGGGGGCCGGGTAGATACGCAGTATTTT
CDR3: CASSLGGRVDTQYF
V: TRBV5-4
size: -
J: TRBJ2-3
D: -

DNA: TGTGCCAGCACCCTGGATGGGACTAGCGGGGGGGCGTCGGAGACCCAGTACTTC
CDR3: CASTLDGTSGGASETQYF
V: TRBV2
size: -
J: TRBJ2-5
D: TRBD2

DNA: TGTGCCAGCCAAGACAGGGAGGGAGGCACAGATACGCAGTATTTT
CDR3: CASQDREGGTDTQYF
V: TRBV27
size: -
J: TRBJ2-3
D: -

DNA: TGTGCCAGCAGCTTCCGGGACAGTTTATCGAACACTGAAGCTTTCTTT
CDR3: CASSFRDSLSNTEAFF
V: TRBV28
size: -
J: TRBJ1-1
D: TRBD1

DNA: TGTGCCAGCAGCTTAGCCTTTGTACAAAATGAGCAGTTCTTC
CDR3: CASSLAFVQNEQFF
V: TRBV11-2
size: -
J: TRBJ2-1
D: -

DNA: TGTGCCAGCTCACCTGGAGCGGGAATACACAATGAGCAGTTCTTC
CDR3: CASSPGAGIHNEQFF
V: TRBV18
size: -
J: TRBJ2-1
D: TRBD2

DNA: TGCGCCAGCAGCTTAGATCCAGGGGGCAACTATGGCTACACCTTC
CDR3: CASSLDPGGNYGYTF
V: TRBV5-1
size: once
J: TRBJ1-2
D: TRBD1

DNA: TGCGCCAGCAGCACCGGGGGGATGAACACCGGGGAGCTGTTTTTT
CDR3: CASSTGGMNTGELFF
V: TRBV5-1
size: -
J: TRBJ2-2
D: TRBD2

DNA: TGTGCCAGCAGTTTAGGGGACCTTAGGGGTGGCTACACCTTC
CDR3: CASSLGDLRGGYTF
V: TRBV28
size: -
J: TRBJ1-2
D: -

DNA: TGTGCCAGCAGCGACGGGACAGGAACCTACGAGCAGTACTTC
CDR3: CASSDGTGTYEQYF
V: TRBV2
size: -
J: TRBJ2-7
D: TRBD1

DNA: TGTGCCAGCAGCTCCGGAGACAGGGTCTATGGCTACACCTTC
CDR3: CASSSGDRVYGYTF
V: TRBV7-9
size: -
J: TRBJ1-2
D: TRBD1

DNA: TGTGCCAGTAGTATCCGGACAGGGCATCAGCCCCAGCATTTT
CDR3: CASSIRTGHQPQHF
V: TRBV19
size: -
J: TRBJ1-5
D: TRBD1

DNA: TGTGCCAGCAGTGAACTGGGTGAAAAACTGTTTTTT
CDR3: CASSELGEKLFF
V: TRBV2
size: -
J: TRBJ1-4
D: -

DNA: TGTGCCTTCAGGGACAGTTCCTACGAGCAGTACTTC
CDR3: CAFRDSSYEQYF
V: TRBV30
size: -
J: TRBJ2-7
D: TRBD1

DNA: TGTGCCAGCAGCGTCGGTAGCGCCACTACTTACAATGAGCAGTTCTTC
CDR3: CASSVGSATTYNEQFF
V: TRBV9
size: -
J: TRBJ2-1
D: -

DNA: TGTGCCAGCAGCCCGTCCCGAGGGAACACTGAAGCTTTCTTT
CDR3: CASSPSRGNTEAFF
V: TRBV7-6
size: -
J: TRBJ1-1
D: -

DNA: TGTGCCAGCAGCCAAGATTTGGCTAGCGGGATTCTTGACTCCTACAATGAGCAGTTCTTC
CDR3: CASSQDLASGILDSYNEQFF
V: TRBV4-2
size: -
J: TRBJ2-1
D: TRBD2

DNA: TGTGCCAGCAGTTCCGGACAGTGGAATGAGCAGTTCTTC
CDR3: CASSSGQWNEQFF
V: TRBV27
size: few
J: TRBJ2-1
D: -

DNA: TGTGCCAGCAGCGTGGGTGCTTTCTATGGCTACACCTTC
CDR3: CASSVGAFYGYTF
V: TRBV9
size: -
J: TRBJ1-2
D: -

DNA: TGTGCCAGCAGGACAGAGGGGGGCCACGAGCAGTACTTC
CDR3: CASRTEGGHEQYF
V: TRBV28
size: -
J: TRBJ2-7
D: -

DNA: TGTGCCAGCAGAGAAGCGGGGCCTCCCAAAAACATTCAGTACTTC
CDR3: CASREAGPPKNIQYF
V: TRBV2
size: few
J: TRBJ2-4
D: TRBD2

DNA: TGTGCCAGCAGCCCCAGGTCTATGGAAAAACTGTTTTTT
CDR3: CASSPRSMEKLFF
V: TRBV11-2
size: -
J: TRBJ1-4
D: -

DNA: TGCGCCAGCAGCTTGGCTGGATATGGCTACACCTTC
CDR3: CASSLAGYGYTF
V: TRBV5-1
size: few
J: TRBJ1-2
D: -